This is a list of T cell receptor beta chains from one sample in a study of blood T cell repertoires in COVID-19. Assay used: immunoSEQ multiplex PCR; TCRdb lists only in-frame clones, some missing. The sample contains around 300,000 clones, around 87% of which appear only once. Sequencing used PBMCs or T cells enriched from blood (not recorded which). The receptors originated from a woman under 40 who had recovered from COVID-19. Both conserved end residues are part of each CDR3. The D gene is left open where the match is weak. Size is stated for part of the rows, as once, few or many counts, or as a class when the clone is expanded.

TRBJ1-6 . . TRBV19 TGTGCCAGTAGATCCGGCAGGACTTATTCACCCCTCCACTTT CASRSGRTYSPLHF
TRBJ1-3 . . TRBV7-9 TGTGCCAGCAGCTTAAGGGAGTACAACACCATATATTTT CASSLREYNTIYF
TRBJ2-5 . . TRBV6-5 TGTGCCAGCAGTTACGGCCTAGACCAAGAGACCCAGTACTTC CASSYGLDQETQYF
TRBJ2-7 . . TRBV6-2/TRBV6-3 TGTGCCAGCAGTCGACAGGTAGGGGAGCAGTACTTC CASSRQVGEQYF
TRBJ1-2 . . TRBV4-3 TGCGCCAGCAGCCAAGAGACGACAGGCGTCTATGGCTACACCTTC CASSQETTGVYGYTF
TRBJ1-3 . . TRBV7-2 TGTGCCAGCAGCTTGGGGACAAGAAACACCATATATTTT CASSLGTRNTIYF
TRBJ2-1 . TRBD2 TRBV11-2 TGTGCCAGCAGCTTAGCGCTAGCGGGGGCGGATGAGCAGTTCTTC CASSLALAGADEQFF
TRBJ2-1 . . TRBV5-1 TGCGCCAGCAGCTGGAATGCCGGGTCGACGAATGAGCAGTTCTTC CASSWNAGSTNEQFF
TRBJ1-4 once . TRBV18 TGTGCCAGCTCGCCTACAGGGCCAACTAATGAAAAACTGTTTTTT CASSPTGPTNEKLFF
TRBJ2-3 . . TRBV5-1 TGCGCCAGCAGCCCTTCTGTTGGGGGCGCGGATACGCAGTATTTT CASSPSVGGADTQYF
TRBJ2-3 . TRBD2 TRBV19 TGTGCCAGTAGTGTCGGGGGGGCCAGCACAGATACGCAGTATTTT CASSVGGASTDTQYF
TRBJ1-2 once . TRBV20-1 TGCAGTGCTAGAGGGGCAGGAGGCTACACCTTC CSARGAGGYTF
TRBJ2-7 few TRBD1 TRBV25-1 TGTGCCAGCAGTGAATGGGGGACAGGGTATCGCAAGCAGTACTTC CASSEWGTGYRKQYF
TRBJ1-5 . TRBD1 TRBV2 TGTGCCACCGGGACAGGGGAGTCTGGTCAGCCCCAGCATTTT CATGTGESGQPQHF
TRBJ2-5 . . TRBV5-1 TGCGCCAGCAGCTTGGGGGGCAACCAAGAGACCCAGTACTTC CASSLGGNQETQYF
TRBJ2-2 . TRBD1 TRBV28 TGTGCCAGCAGGGGGACAGGGACCGATTACACCGGGGAGCTGTTTTTT CASRGTGTDYTGELFF
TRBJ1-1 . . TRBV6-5 TGTGCCGTCAAACAGGGTCCGAACACTGAAGCTTTCTTT CAVKQGPNTEAFF
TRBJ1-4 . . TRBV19 TGTGCCAGTAGCCCCAAGCACGCAGGAAAACTGTTTTTT CASSPKHAGKLFF
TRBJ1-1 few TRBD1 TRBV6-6 TGTGCCAGCAATCTAAGACCGGGGGCAGGGGGGACTGAAGCTTTCTTT CASNLRPGAGGTEAFF
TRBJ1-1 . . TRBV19 TGTGCCAGTACCCTGGGGGAGGCGGGGACTGAAGCTTTCTTT CASTLGEAGTEAFF
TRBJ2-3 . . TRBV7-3 TGTGCCAGCAGCCCCTATGGAGGGGCGGACACAGATACGCAGTATTTT CASSPYGGADTDTQYF
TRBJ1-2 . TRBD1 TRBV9 TGTGCCAGCAGCGTAGGGAGGTCGGGCAGGGGGACGCATGGCTACACCTTC CASSVGRSGRGTHGYTF
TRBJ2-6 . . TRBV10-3 TGTGCCATCAGTGATAGCCGGACACCGTCCTCTGGGGCCAACGTCCTGACTTTC CAISDSRTPSSGANVLTF
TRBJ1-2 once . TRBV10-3 TGTGCCATCACCACCCGGAGGGAGATCCGCTATGGCTACACCTTC CAITTRREIRYGYTF
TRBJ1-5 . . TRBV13 TGTGCCAGCAGCCCGAAATGGGGCAGAAAACAAAAAAATCAGCCCCAGCATTTT CASSPKWGRKQKNQPQHF
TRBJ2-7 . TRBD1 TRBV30 TGTGCCTGGACGACCGGACAGGTCAGCTCCTACGAGCAGTACTTC CAWTTGQVSSYEQYF